This T cell receptor beta chain was retrieved from a study of blood T cell repertoires in COVID-19. Overall study context: Samples taken during acute and convalescent COVID-19 were collected in the United States, Italy and Spain. In each case, the material was cDNA or gDNA derived from T cells, B-cell-depleted T cells, or PBMCs.

Individuals drawn from around 24 US areas were about 18 to 95 years old. Symptom resolution, clearance, or two negative PCRs marked donors in Cohort 3 as recovered. The protocol was immunoSEQ multiplex PCR, while the TCRdb copy is restricted to in-frame clones and leaves out a portion. The sample shows about 310,000 clones, 89% of them seen only once. Germline assignment: CDR1 LGHNA and CDR2 YNFKEQ. The CDR3 has 16 amino acids. Trimming shortened V by 4 bases and J by 3 bases, and 18 bases separated the two germline ends. The TCR sequence derives from a woman in her forties who had recovered from COVID-19. The V and J genes are TRBV4-2 and TRBJ1-2, with a weak D call TRBD1 (5 bases). The sequenced sample consisted of PBMCs or T cells enriched from blood (not recorded which). CDR3 sequence (DNA): TGTGCCAGCAGCCCGACCGAACAGGACCTATACTATGGCTACACCTTC. This gives the protein CASSPTEQDLYYGYTF.